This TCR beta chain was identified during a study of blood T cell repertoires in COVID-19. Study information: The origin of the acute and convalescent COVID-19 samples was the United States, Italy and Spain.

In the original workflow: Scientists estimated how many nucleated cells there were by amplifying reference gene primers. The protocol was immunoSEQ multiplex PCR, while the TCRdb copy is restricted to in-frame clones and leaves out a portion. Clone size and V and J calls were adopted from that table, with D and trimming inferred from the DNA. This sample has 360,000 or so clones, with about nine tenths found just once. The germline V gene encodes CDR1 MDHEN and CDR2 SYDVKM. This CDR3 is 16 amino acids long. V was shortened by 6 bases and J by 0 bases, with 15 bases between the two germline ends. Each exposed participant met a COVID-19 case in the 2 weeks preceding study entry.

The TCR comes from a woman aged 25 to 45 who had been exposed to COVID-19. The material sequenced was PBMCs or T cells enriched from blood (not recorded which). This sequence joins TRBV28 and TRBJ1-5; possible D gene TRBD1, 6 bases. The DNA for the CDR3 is TGTGCCAGCAGCGCTCCTTCAGGGGATAGCAATCAGCCCCAGCATTTT. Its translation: CASSAPSGDSNQPQHF.